Listed below are T cell receptor beta chains from one sample, sequenced in a study of cytomegalovirus exposure and HLA in healthy donors. This table comes from immunoSEQ multiplex PCR, and its TCRdb copy is limited to in-frame clones, with some not included. The sample has 82,000 or so clones; approximately 93% are singletons. Sequencing used PBMCs. The receptors derive from a man between 18 and 29 years old in good health and CMV-seronegative. Both conserved end residues are trimmed from each CDR3. The order of the fields is D gene, clone size, V gene, CDR3 protein. A D gene is named only where the DNA matches it firmly. Clone sizes are given selectively: once, few, many, or a class where the clone is expanded.

D: .; size: .; V: TRBV7-9; CDR3: ASSPPRGNTEAF
D: TRBD1; size: .; V: TRBV6-1; CDR3: ASCTDRGKTQY
D: TRBD1; size: .; V: TRBV5-1; CDR3: ATRTGPMNTEAF
D: .; size: .; V: TRBV6-5; CDR3: ASSRGGTSGYT
D: TRBD1; size: .; V: TRBV28; CDR3: ASSLGTGGAYGYT
D: .; size: once; V: TRBV6-5; CDR3: ASKGGTGSYEQY
D: TRBD1; size: .; V: TRBV6-4; CDR3: ASRGDSETYSPLH
D: TRBD1; size: .; V: TRBV28; CDR3: ASSLRDRGNGYT
D: TRBD2; size: .; V: TRBV7-3; CDR3: ASSPTSGYNEQF
D: .; size: .; V: TRBV7-3; CDR3: ASSLTEGKPQH
D: .; size: .; V: TRBV5-4; CDR3: ASSAEPGGSYT
D: TRBD1; size: .; V: TRBV15; CDR3: ATSRPTQGENEQY
D: TRBD1; size: once; V: TRBV6-5; CDR3: ASSLGTVYNSPLH
D: .; size: .; V: TRBV2; CDR3: ASSRTGNRSNQPQH
D: .; size: .; V: TRBV7-3; CDR3: ASRAVGADTQY
D: TRBD2; size: .; V: TRBV19; CDR3: ASSLGGGSGANVLT
D: TRBD1; size: .; V: TRBV27; CDR3: ASSLTGPYEQY
D: .; size: once; V: TRBV6-5; CDR3: ASSYSRNYGYT
D: .; size: .; V: TRBV4-1; CDR3: ASSPNSEGFREKLF
D: TRBD1; size: .; V: TRBV7-2; CDR3: ASSPRDREGTDTQY
D: .; size: .; V: TRBV10-2; CDR3: ASSESGLLGPNTGELF
D: .; size: .; V: TRBV30; CDR3: AWSPSTGELF
D: .; size: .; V: TRBV10-3; CDR3: AISGTTSTDTQY
D: .; size: .; V: TRBV7-9; CDR3: ASSFGGGWNEQF
D: .; size: .; V: TRBV6-5; CDR3: ASSRTGSEETQY
D: TRBD2; size: .; V: TRBV19; CDR3: ASSLAGGTDTQY
D: TRBD1; size: .; V: TRBV11-1; CDR3: ASSPETGRQETQY
D: .; size: .; V: TRBV6-4; CDR3: ASSPGSQKYNEQF
D: TRBD1; size: .; V: TRBV2; CDR3: ASSGTGGVYNEQF
D: TRBD1; size: .; V: TRBV5-4; CDR3: ASSRTGGGLGAGYT
D: .; size: .; V: TRBV9; CDR3: ASGRGDGTEAF
D: .; size: once; V: TRBV5-4; CDR3: ASSPGFTEAF
D: TRBD2; size: .; V: TRBV5-1; CDR3: ASSLERGAETQY
D: .; size: .; V: TRBV30; CDR3: AWIGTEAF
D: TRBD1; size: .; V: TRBV29-1; CDR3: SVEKTGSHGYT
D: .; size: .; V: TRBV5-1; CDR3: ASSFWPITPRAKNIQY
D: .; size: .; V: TRBV27; CDR3: ASSLSALQGLGETQY
D: .; size: .; V: TRBV29-1; CDR3: SVGSGTYSGNTIY
D: .; size: .; V: TRBV19; CDR3: ASSIAVNYGYT
D: TRBD1; size: .; V: TRBV28; CDR3: ASIDRGSNTEAF
D: .; size: once; V: TRBV14; CDR3: ASSQVLGGLYGYT
D: TRBD1; size: .; V: TRBV10-3; CDR3: ASRDREYGYT
D: .; size: once; V: TRBV6-5; CDR3: ASSYSTGATDTQY
D: TRBD1; size: .; V: TRBV6-5; CDR3: ASSYGTGNTEAF
D: TRBD2; size: .; V: TRBV9; CDR3: ASSGGGRYPTDTQY
D: TRBD1; size: .; V: TRBV29-1; CDR3: SPEGQGMGRPQH
D: .; size: .; V: TRBV30; CDR3: AWKTGPGTQY
D: .; size: .; V: TRBV4-1; CDR3: ASSPRLVLAGGETQY
D: .; size: .; V: TRBV5-1; CDR3: ASSLAGGTYEQY
D: TRBD2; size: .; V: TRBV2; CDR3: ASSPGLAGADTQY
D: .; size: .; V: TRBV5-1; CDR3: ASSSGGMNTEAF
D: TRBD1; size: few; V: TRBV4-3; CDR3: ASSQDRAGGPNEKLF
D: .; size: .; V: TRBV25-1; CDR3: ASSGQVSYNEQF
D: TRBD1; size: few; V: TRBV18; CDR3: ASSPPPDRDSEAF
D: TRBD1; size: once; V: TRBV5-8; CDR3: ASSLGTGGNTEAF
D: .; size: .; V: TRBV7-6; CDR3: ASSFKQGSGELF
D: .; size: .; V: TRBV19; CDR3: ASSIVRGEAF
D: .; size: .; V: TRBV11-2; CDR3: ASSSGLQETQY
D: .; size: .; V: TRBV2; CDR3: ALGGDIYNEQF
D: TRBD2; size: once; V: TRBV5-4; CDR3: ASSLVGGGAYEQY